The clone carrying this T cell receptor beta chain was seen a few times. Antigen specificity is unknown. The source of the sample is a study of identical twins. Study results and limitations: Out-of-frame sharing of TCR alpha in monozygotic twins was underestimated by models. Within twin pairs, the out-of-frame alpha sequences they shared showed excess low generation probability.

The cDNA had a unique molecular identifier and a template-switch universal primer site. One entry per CDR3 protein, called by TCRdb with MiXCR from the 5' RACE reads. There are around 570,000 distinct CDR3 sequences in the sample; more than 9% occur only once, and 2.5% to 3.5% lies in the top ten. These data were likewise used in another study, on yellow fever vaccine responses in identical twins.

The sequencing sample was made of PBMCs. This receptor was obtained from a woman aged 18-29 years in good health.

CDR3 region: CASNGPYNSPLHF. CDR3 coding DNA: TGTGCCAGCAACGGACCCTATAATTCACCCCTCCACTTT. The chain carries TRBV9 and TRBJ1-6, with no clear D. CDR1 and CDR2 (germline): SGDLS, YYNGEE. The CDR3 is made up of 13 amino acids. Trimming cost V 6 bases and J 2 bases, with 6 bases left between them.